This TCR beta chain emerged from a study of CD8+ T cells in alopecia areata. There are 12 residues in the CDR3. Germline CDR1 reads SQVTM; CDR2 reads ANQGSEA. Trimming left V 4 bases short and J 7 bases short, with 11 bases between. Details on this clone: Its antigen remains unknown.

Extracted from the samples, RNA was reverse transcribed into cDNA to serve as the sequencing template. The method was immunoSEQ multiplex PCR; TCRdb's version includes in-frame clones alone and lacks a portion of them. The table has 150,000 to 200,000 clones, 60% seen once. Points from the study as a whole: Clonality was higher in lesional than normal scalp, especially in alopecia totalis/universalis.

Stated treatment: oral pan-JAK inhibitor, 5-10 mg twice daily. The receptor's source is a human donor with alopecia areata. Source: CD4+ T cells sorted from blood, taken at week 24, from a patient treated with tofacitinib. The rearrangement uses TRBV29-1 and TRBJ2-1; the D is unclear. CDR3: CSVVFYGNEQFF. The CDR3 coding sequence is TGCAGCGTTGTCTTTTACGGAAATGAGCAGTTCTTC.